Below, 12 T cell receptor beta chains from the same sample are listed, as sequenced in a study of identical twins. TCRdb itself ran the 5' RACE reads through MiXCR, one entry per CDR3 protein. The table records some 690,000 distinct CDR3 sequences, 21% of them present only once. The same data also went into a second study, on T cells expressing NK-cell markers.

Source material: PBMCs. The receptors originated from a woman aged 18-29 years in good health.

The V and J genes are TRBV6-1 and TRBJ2-1; tentatively, D is TRBD1 or TRBD2 (5 bases each). Germline CDR1 MNHNS, CDR2 SASEGT. This CDR3 spans 13 amino acids. V gave up 6 bases and J gave up 7 bases, with 13 bases separating them. CDR3 region: CASSRTGANEQFF. The CDR3 DNA reads TGTGCCAGCAGCCGTACCGGGGCTAATGAGCAGTTCTTC.

This chain uses TRBV5-5 with TRBJ2-7, with 9 bases lining up with TRBD1. This CDR3 is built from 16 residues. V was clipped by 4 bases and J by 5 bases; unmatched bases: 13. Germline values: CDR1 SGHKS, CDR2 YYEKEE (reference sequence). CDR3 in amino acids: CASSVGQGMGGHEQYF. The DNA for the CDR3 is TGTGCCAGCAGCGTTGGACAGGGGATGGGCGGCCACGAGCAGTACTTC.

This clonotype was counted many times. The V call is TRBV20-1, the J call TRBJ2-1; D possibly uses TRBD1 or TRBD2 (6 bases each). Germline V gene sequence: CDR1 DFQATT, CDR2 SNEGSKA (reference sequence). With 3 bases removed from V and 7 bases from J, the gap between germline ends came to 16 bases. The CDR3 runs 14 residues. The chain's CDR3 is CSASRGQGVNEQFF. CDR3 bases: TGCAGTGCTAGTCGGGGGCAGGGAGTGAATGAGCAGTTCTTC.

The CDR3 DNA is TGTGCCAGCAGCCAGGGGGCAGTATACGAGCAGTACTTC. This codes for CASSQGAVYEQYF. This rearrangement joins TRBV27 to TRBJ2-7, with TRBD1 identical over 8 bases. After removal of 6 bases from V and 4 bases from J, the junction contained 5 bases not matched to a gene. From germline, CDR1 is MNHEY and CDR2 SMNVEV (reference sequence). The CDR3 runs 13 residues.

This rearrangement joins TRBV24-1 to TRBJ2-1; 11 positions match TRBD2. This CDR3 is built from 16 residues. Germline CDR1 reads KGHDR; CDR2 reads SFDVKD. V dropped 4 bases and J dropped 9; count of bases not matched to a gene: 10. The CDR3: CATSDATSGSFAEQFF. CDR3 sequence (DNA): TGTGCCACCAGTGACGCTACTAGCGGGAGTTTTGCTGAGCAGTTCTTC.

The gene calls are TRBV10-3 and TRBJ2-5, with D maybe TRBD2 (5 bases). The CDR3 sequence is 12 residues long. CDR1 and CDR2 (germline): ENHRY, SYGVKD. Trimming removed 3 bases from V and 7 bases from J, with 9 bases in between. DNA of the CDR3: TGTGCCATCAGTGATTATCTAGCGACCCAGTACTTC. It specifies CAISDYLATQYF.

V is TRBV29-1 and J is TRBJ1-1; unclear D gene. From germline, CDR1 is SQVTM and CDR2 ANQGSEA. Trimming removed 8 bases at V and 5 bases at J, with 12 bases between. This CDR3 is built from 11 residues. The CDR3 protein is CSSGWGTEAFF. For the CDR3, the DNA is TGCAGCTCCGGGTGGGGAACTGAAGCTTTCTTT.

V is TRBV20-1 and J is TRBJ2-1; 12 bases match TRBD2. Germline assignment: CDR1 DFQATT and CDR2 SNEGSKA (reference sequence). V shed 4 bases, J shed 8 bases, and the junction held 9 bases outside the gene matches. The CDR3 sequence is 15 residues long. CDR3 sequence (DNA): TGCAGTGCTATAAGCCCACTAGCGGGGGGAGATGAGCAGTTCTTC. Encoded protein: CSAISPLAGGDEQFF.

The chain uses TRBV6-2 or TRBV6-3 and TRBJ2-7; 10 nucleotides line up with TRBD1. The CDR3 covers 14 residues. The germline gives CDR1 MNHEY, CDR2 SVGEGT. The V segment lost 6 bases and the J segment 2 bases; nucleotides outside the gene matches: 4. The DNA of the CDR3 is TGTGCCAGCAGAGACAGGGGGCGCACCTACGAGCAGTACTTC. Residues: CASRDRGRTYEQYF.

Only a few counts were recorded for this clonotype. This sequence joins TRBV12-3 or TRBV12-4 and TRBJ2-7; D is unclear. The length of the CDR3 is 17 residues. The V end was cut by 6 bases, the J end by 2 bases, with 23 bases between. In DNA form, the CDR3 reads TGTGCCAGCAGATTATTTCTAACTACGCCTCAAGCCTACGAGCAGTACTTC. Encoded protein: CASRLFLTTPQAYEQYF.

This clonotype was seen repeatedly, ten times or more. The rearrangement joins TRBV25-1 to TRBJ2-1, with TRBD1 matching over 8 bases. J was trimmed by 11 bases and V by 5 bases; bases with no gene match: 11. Germline V gene data show CDR1 as MGHDK and CDR2 as SYGVNS. This CDR3 has 14 amino acids. The CDR3 DNA is TGTGCCAGCAGTCAGACAGGGGTAAGGCAGCAGCAGTTCTTC. The encoded protein is CASSQTGVRQQQFF.

The table lists this clonotype with a count of one. The chain employs TRBV3-1 and TRBJ1-2; D is undetermined. This CDR3 is built from 13 residues. Germline V CDR1 and CDR2: LGHDT, YNNKEL (reference sequence). Trimming removed 4 bases from V and 8 bases from J, with 14 bases in between. The CDR3 spells CASSLTELDGYTF. CDR3 in DNA: TGTGCCAGCAGCCTAACAGAATTAGACGGCTACACCTTC.